A selection of T cell receptor beta chains follows, all from one sample in a study of blood T cells in healthy people across ages. TCRdb re-called the 5' RACE reads with MiXCR, one entry per CDR3 protein. Among about 1.6 million distinct CDR3 sequences listed, 30% to 35% were seen once. Sequencing input: blood. Every receptor here comes from a woman aged 25 to 45 in good health. Both conserved end residues are part of each CDR3. D genes are given only for firm matches. Expanded clones are given a class, and other clones once, few, many or no size at all.

d_call: TRBD1
j_call: TRBJ1-5
clone_size: .
v_call: TRBV6-1
cdr3_length: 15
cdr3_nt: TGTGCCAGCAGTGGACAGGGGGAGGGCTTGGGGCCCCAGCATTTT
cdr3_aa: CASSGQGEGLGPQHF

d_call: .
j_call: TRBJ2-7
clone_size: .
v_call: TRBV18
cdr3_length: 15
cdr3_nt: TGTGCCAGCTCACCACCTGGTCACAGCAACTACGAGCAGTACTTC
cdr3_aa: CASSPPGHSNYEQYF

d_call: TRBD2
j_call: TRBJ2-1
clone_size: .
v_call: TRBV9
cdr3_length: 16
cdr3_nt: TGTGCCAGCAGCGCCAGAGGAGCGGGAACCTACAATGAGCAGTTCTTC
cdr3_aa: CASSARGAGTYNEQFF

d_call: .
j_call: TRBJ2-7
clone_size: many
v_call: TRBV20-1
cdr3_length: 13
cdr3_nt: TGCAGTGCTAGAGAGACGAGCTCCTACGAGCAGTACTTC
cdr3_aa: CSARETSSYEQYF

d_call: .
j_call: TRBJ1-1
clone_size: .
v_call: TRBV19
cdr3_length: 14
cdr3_nt: TGTGCCAGTAGTATGATTTTGGGGGCCACTGAAGCTTTCTTT
cdr3_aa: CASSMILGATEAFF

d_call: TRBD2
j_call: TRBJ2-1
clone_size: few
v_call: TRBV19
cdr3_length: 13
cdr3_nt: TGTGCCAGCGGACTAGCTTATCACAATGAGCAGTTCTTC
cdr3_aa: CASGLAYHNEQFF

d_call: .
j_call: TRBJ2-3
clone_size: few
v_call: TRBV6-5
cdr3_length: 16
cdr3_nt: TGTGCCAGCAGTTACTCGATTTGGGCTAGCACAGATACGCAGTATTTT
cdr3_aa: CASSYSIWASTDTQYF

d_call: TRBD1
j_call: TRBJ1-2
clone_size: .
v_call: TRBV20-1
cdr3_length: 15
cdr3_nt: TGCAGTGCTAGAGGTGACAGGGATCGGGGCTATGGCTACACCTTC
cdr3_aa: CSARGDRDRGYGYTF

d_call: .
j_call: TRBJ2-3
clone_size: once
v_call: TRBV12-3/TRBV12-4
cdr3_length: 15
cdr3_nt: TGTGCCAGCAGTTTATTGTCGCTAAGCACAGATACGCAGTATTTT
cdr3_aa: CASSLLSLSTDTQYF

d_call: .
j_call: TRBJ2-1
clone_size: .
v_call: TRBV7-9
cdr3_length: 12
cdr3_nt: TGTGCCAGCAGCTCAGGGGAGAGTGAGCAGTTCTTC
cdr3_aa: CASSSGESEQFF

d_call: .
j_call: TRBJ2-7
clone_size: .
v_call: TRBV11-2
cdr3_length: 14
cdr3_nt: TGTGCCAGCAGCTTAACCACTCAGGCGATCGAGCAGTACTTC
cdr3_aa: CASSLTTQAIEQYF

d_call: .
j_call: TRBJ1-2
clone_size: few
v_call: TRBV20-1
cdr3_length: 13
cdr3_nt: TGCAGTGCTAGAGATGTCAGGGCTAGTGGCTACACCTTC
cdr3_aa: CSARDVRASGYTF

d_call: .
j_call: TRBJ2-1
clone_size: .
v_call: TRBV29-1
cdr3_length: 12
cdr3_nt: TGCAGCTGGGGGAGGAGAGACAATGAGCAGTTCTTC
cdr3_aa: CSWGRRDNEQFF

d_call: .
j_call: TRBJ2-1
clone_size: .
v_call: TRBV7-3
cdr3_length: 14
cdr3_nt: TGTGCCAGCAGCTTAGGGGACTCCCATAATGAGCAGTTCTTC
cdr3_aa: CASSLGDSHNEQFF

d_call: .
j_call: TRBJ1-4
clone_size: .
v_call: TRBV4-1
cdr3_length: 14
cdr3_nt: TGCGCCAGCAGCCACCCGGCACAGAATGAAAAACTGTTTTTT
cdr3_aa: CASSHPAQNEKLFF